A selection of T cell receptor beta chains follows, all from one sample in a study of cytomegalovirus exposure and HLA in healthy donors. TCRdb keeps only in-frame clones here, not all; method: immunoSEQ multiplex PCR. The table lists some 210,000 clones, 80% to 90% of them singletons, with about 1.2% in the top ten. Sequenced sample: PBMCs. The source is a man under 40 in good health and CMV-seronegative. Each CDR3 is given with its conserved first and last residue. A D gene is named only where the DNA matches it firmly. Not all rows give a size; the values are once, few, many and, for expanded clones, a class.

.	TRBV19	TRBJ2-1	.	CASSPSRQAPHSYNEQFF	TGTGCCAGTAGTCCTTCCAGACAGGCCCCGCATTCCTACAATGAGCAGTTCTTC
.	TRBV5-4	TRBJ2-1	TRBD2	CASEKPGLAGGEQFF	TGTGCCAGCGAGAAGCCGGGACTAGCGGGCGGGGAGCAGTTCTTC
.	TRBV30	TRBJ2-7	.	CAWKSAFGSFPPREQYF	TGTGCCTGGAAATCCGCGTTTGGCTCGTTCCCCCCTAGGGAGCAGTACTTC
.	TRBV19	TRBJ2-3	TRBD2	CASSIRLAGASTNTDTQYF	TGTGCCAGTAGTATTCGACTAGCGGGGGCCTCAACCAACACAGATACGCAGTATTTT
once	TRBV2	TRBJ1-4	.	CASSRVQTAPWKRELFF	TGTGCCAGCAGTCGAGTCCAGACAGCGCCGTGGAAGCGGGAACTGTTTTTT
.	TRBV7-2	TRBJ2-1	.	CASSLTSLGVYNEQFF	TGTGCCAGCAGCTTAACGTCCCTAGGGGTCTACAATGAGCAGTTCTTC
.	TRBV5-6	TRBJ2-1	TRBD2	CASSTRTSRRSYNEQFF	TGTGCCAGCAGCACTCGGACTAGCCGACGCTCCTACAATGAGCAGTTCTTC
.	TRBV5-4	TRBJ1-6	.	CASSLAPGSGNSPLHF	TGTGCCAGCAGCTTGGCCCCAGGGTCTGGTAATTCACCCCTCCACTTT
.	TRBV28	TRBJ1-1	TRBD1	CASSLWGTGAGEAFF	TGTGCCAGCAGTTTATGGGGAACAGGGGCTGGGGAAGCTTTCTTT
.	TRBV6-5	TRBJ1-1	.	CASWGVAEAFF	TGTGCCAGCTGGGGGGTGGCTGAAGCTTTCTTT
once	TRBV6-1	TRBJ1-6	.	CASSDRDNSPLHF	TGTGCCAGCAGTGACAGGGATAATTCACCCCTCCACTTT
.	TRBV19	TRBJ2-3	TRBD2	CASSFSGSGSSDTQYF	TGTGCCAGTAGCTTCTCAGGTAGCGGGAGTTCAGATACGCAGTATTTT
.	TRBV5-1	TRBJ2-7	.	CASNLGQGVDEQYF	TGCGCCAGCAACCTTGGGCAGGGCGTCGACGAGCAGTACTTC
.	TRBV28	TRBJ1-2	.	CASTGSRYGYTF	TGTGCCAGCACCGGGAGTAGATATGGCTACACCTTC
.	TRBV5-4	TRBJ2-7	TRBD1	CASSWGSGTGNEQYF	TGTGCCAGCAGCTGGGGGTCCGGGACAGGGAACGAGCAGTACTTC
.	TRBV5-8	TRBJ1-4	TRBD1	CASSLTGTGRPTNEKLFF	TGTGCCAGCAGCTTAACCGGGACAGGGAGACCAACTAATGAAAAACTGTTTTTT
.	TRBV4-1	TRBJ2-3	TRBD2	CASSQDRGGLTYTQYF	TGCGCCAGCAGCCAAGATCGGGGGGGCCTCACGTATACGCAGTATTTT
.	TRBV9	TRBJ2-1	.	CASSVVPGENEQFF	TGTGCCAGCAGCGTAGTGCCCGGGGAGAATGAGCAGTTCTTC
.	TRBV6-8	TRBJ1-2	.	CASSYIHFRGLLCYTF	TGTGCCAGCAGTTATATTCACTTTAGGGGACTGCTATGCTACACCTTC
.	TRBV7-9	TRBJ2-5	.	CASSPIDQGWEETQYF	TGTGCCAGCAGCCCAATTGACCAGGGATGGGAAGAGACCCAGTACTTC
.	TRBV2	TRBJ1-2	.	CASSDGNRDGYTF	TGTGCCAGCAGTGACGGGAATCGCGATGGCTACACCTTC
.	TRBV6-5	TRBJ1-1	TRBD1	CASSPQGRNTEAFF	TGTGCCAGCAGCCCACAGGGGAGGAACACTGAAGCTTTCTTT
.	TRBV19	TRBJ2-1	TRBD1	CASMDRSLTNEQFF	TGTGCCAGTATGGACAGGAGTTTGACCAATGAGCAGTTCTTC
.	TRBV13	TRBJ2-7	.	CASSLSQAGRDTEQYF	TGTGCCAGCAGCTTATCCCAGGCGGGAAGGGATACCGAGCAGTACTTC
few	TRBV28	TRBJ1-6	.	CASSFLAPRPISPLHF	TGTGCCAGCAGTTTTTTGGCCCCTCGTCCCATTTCACCCCTCCACTTT
once	TRBV6-1	TRBJ1-5	.	CASSEAQGNQPQHF	TGTGCCAGCAGTGAGGCGCAGGGGAATCAGCCCCAGCATTTT
.	TRBV27	TRBJ1-1	.	CASTTGRNTEAFF	TGTGCCAGCACAACAGGCCGGAACACTGAAGCTTTCTTT
.	TRBV5-1	TRBJ1-6	.	CASSSSPIGQINNSPLHF	TGCGCCAGCAGCTCCTCCCCTATCGGACAAATTAATAATTCACCCCTCCACTTT
.	TRBV6-5	TRBJ1-3	.	CASISGSGNTIYF	TGTGCCAGCATATCAGGGTCTGGAAACACCATATATTTT
.	TRBV6-6	TRBJ1-6	.	CASREPRDNSPLHF	TGTGCCAGCAGGGAACCTAGAGATAATTCACCCCTCCACTTT
.	TRBV19	TRBJ1-1	.	CASSPNTEAFF	TGTGCCAGTAGCCCAAACACTGAAGCTTTCTTT
.	TRBV7-9	TRBJ2-2	TRBD1	CASSLRRRDRQTGELFF	TGTGCCAGCAGCTTACGCCGCAGGGACAGACAAACCGGGGAGCTGTTTTTT
.	TRBV29-1	TRBJ2-3	TRBD2	CSVAGTSGSLGTQYF	TGCAGCGTTGCCGGGACTAGCGGGAGCTTGGGTACGCAGTATTTT
.	TRBV5-1	TRBJ1-2	.	CASSTAPGSYGYTF	TGCGCCAGCAGCACAGCACCCGGGAGCTATGGCTACACCTTC
.	TRBV11-1	TRBJ2-2	.	CASSFGDRHTGELFF	TGTGCCAGCAGCTTTGGCGACAGGCACACCGGGGAGCTGTTTTTT
.	TRBV28	TRBJ2-1	.	CASSPGTEQFF	TGTGCCAGCAGTCCCGGGACAGAGCAGTTCTTC
few	TRBV7-9	TRBJ1-3	.	CASSLRASGNTIYF	TGTGCCAGCAGCTTGAGAGCCTCTGGAAACACCATATATTTT
.	TRBV2	TRBJ2-7	.	CASSEVISYEQYF	TGTGCCAGCAGTGAAGTCATCTCCTACGAGCAGTACTTC
.	TRBV4-1	TRBJ2-2	TRBD2	CASSQSGTSVSTGELFF	TGCGCCAGCAGCCAGTCCGGGACTAGCGTATCCACCGGGGAGCTGTTTTTT
once	TRBV5-4	TRBJ1-4	.	CASSLGGGLREEKLFF	TGTGCCAGCAGCTTGGGCGGCGGCCTAAGGGAGGAAAAACTGTTTTTT
.	TRBV19	TRBJ1-4	TRBD1	CASTPGTGSEKLFF	TGTGCCAGTACTCCCGGGACAGGAAGTGAAAAACTGTTTTTT
.	TRBV7-2	TRBJ2-4	TRBD2	CASSLDRTSSTIQYF	TGTGCCAGCAGCTTAGACCGGACTAGTTCGACCATTCAGTACTTC
.	TRBV2	TRBJ2-3	TRBD1	CAGGTGWLDTQYF	TGTGCCGGCGGGACAGGGTGGCTGGATACGCAGTATTTT